The 11 T cell receptor beta chains below were found in one sample sequenced in a study of T cells in Graves' hyperthyroidism and ophthalmopathy. TCR beta CDR3 region amplification was performed from RNA transcripts. Researchers ran a first-round RT-PCR on the TCR CDR3 using the HTBI primer set. Using its own MiXCR run on the multiplex PCR reads, TCRdb lists one record per CDR3 protein. This repertoire shows around 180,000 distinct CDR3 sequences, about 17% found once; its top ten account for roughly 32%. Sequenced input: blood. Receptor source: a woman between 45 and 60 years old with Graves' hyperthyroidism.

The sample holds many counts of this clonotype. The chain joins TRBV20-1 to TRBJ2-7, with D unclear. The CDR3 loop spans 14 amino acids. V gave up 6 bases and J gave up 4 bases, with 19 bases separating them. Germline lookup yields CDR1 DFQATT and CDR2 SNEGSKA (reference sequence). DNA of the CDR3: TGCAGTGCGTTTCCCGCTGGTCTTAGTTACGAGCAGTACTTC. The encoded protein is CSAFPAGLSYEQYF.

Ten or more counts support this clonotype. CDR3 region: CASSPGQERPQHF. The CDR3 DNA follows: TGTGCCAGCAGTCCGGGACAGGAAAGGCCCCAGCATTTT. This chain links TRBV12-3 or TRBV12-4 with TRBJ1-5, with 8 bases fitting TRBD1. Trimming took 5 bases from V and 9 from J; bases not matched to a gene: 6. CDR3 size: 13 residues.

This clonotype was recorded at least ten times. V usage is TRBV7-2 and J usage is TRBJ1-1; D unresolved. Trimming removed 5 bases at V and 5 bases at J, with 15 bases between. The CDR3 spans 14 residues. CDR1 and CDR2 from the germline V gene are SGHTA and FQGNSA. The CDR3, as DNA: TGTGCCAGCAGCCTATCTCCGGGTTCGACTGAAGCTTTCTTT. It codes for CASSLSPGSTEAFF.

There are many counts of this clonotype. The V and J genes are TRBV6-2 or TRBV6-3 and TRBJ2-1; D not resolved. The CDR3 length is 11 residues. Trimming left V 5 bases short and J 10 bases short, with 9 bases between. In germline, CDR1 is MNHEY, CDR2 SVGEGT. In DNA form, the CDR3 reads TGTGCCAGCAGTCCACTTATAGAGCAGTTCTTC. Translation gives CASSPLIEQFF.

This clonotype has at least ten counts. This sequence joins TRBV6-5 and TRBJ2-2; D could derive from TRBD1 or TRBD2 (5 bases each). The CDR3 covers 16 residues. V dropped 0 bases and J dropped 2 bases, with 10 bases sitting between them. Germline lookup yields CDR1 MNHEY and CDR2 SVGAGI. CDR3 sequence: CASSYSGVTNTGELFF. CDR3 bases: TGTGCCAGCAGTTACTCGGGGGTAACTAACACCGGGGAGCTGTTTTTT.

This clonotype appeared many times. V usage is TRBV18 and J usage is TRBJ1-1, with 10 bases identical to TRBD1. The length of the CDR3 is 16 residues. Germline V gives CDR1 KGHSH, CDR2 LQKENI. The J segment lost 4 bases and the V segment lost 3 bases, leaving 8 bases of the junction unmatched. CDR3 loop: CASSPTRTGGGTEAFF. The CDR3 region has the DNA TGTGCCAGCTCACCGACAAGGACAGGGGGGGGCACTGAAGCTTTCTTT.

The V call is TRBV19, the J call TRBJ1-6; D gene unclear. V lost 5 bases and J lost 6, with 8 bases in between. Germline-derived CDR1 and CDR2 are LNHDA and SQIVND (reference sequence). This CDR3 is 13 amino acids long. CDR3 nucleotides: TGTGCCAGTAGTGACGAAACTAATTCACCCCTCCACTTT. This gives the protein CASSDETNSPLHF.

The chain combines TRBV12-3 or TRBV12-4 with TRBJ2-7; no firm D call. CDR3 length: 11 residues. V lost 2 bases, J lost 7 bases, and 6 bases lay in between. The CDR3 sequence is CASSLRREQYF. The CDR3 nucleotides read TGTGCCAGCAGTTTACGGCGTGAGCAGTACTTC.

The table lists this clonotype with many counts. The V gene is TRBV15, the J gene TRBJ1-2; D gene ambiguous. Trimming removed 3 bases at V and 2 bases at J, with 7 bases between. Looked up from germline, CDR1 is LNHNV and CDR2 is YYDKDF (reference sequence). The CDR3 runs 13 residues. The CDR3 sequence is CATSRDGNYGYTF. The CDR3 coding sequence is TGTGCCACCAGCAGGGACGGAAACTATGGCTACACCTTC.

This clonotype was observed many times. Here the CDR3 reads CASSFSYNSPLHF. For the CDR3, the DNA is TGTGCCAGCAGTTTCTCCTATAATTCACCCCTCCACTTT. The chain links TRBV27 to TRBJ1-6; D is undetermined. Germline lookup yields CDR1 MNHEY and CDR2 SMNVEV (reference sequence). There are 13 residues in the CDR3. V shed 3 bases and J shed 0 bases, with 0 bases lying between them.

This clonotype was counted many times. The V gene is TRBV2, the J gene TRBJ1-4; TRBD1 might be the D (5 bases). Germline V gene lookup returns CDR1 SNHLY and CDR2 FYNNEI. This CDR3 spans 14 amino acids. With 5 bases removed from V and 4 bases from J, the gap between germline ends came to 11 bases. The CDR3 coding sequence is TGTGCCAGCAGTTGGGACGGGTTTAATGAAAAACTGTTTTTT. It codes for CASSWDGFNEKLFF.